Listed below are T cell receptor beta chains from one sample, sequenced in a study of cytotoxic CD8 clonotypes in ibrutinib-treated CLL. Using immunoSEQ multiplex PCR, the repertoire was profiled, and TCRdb retains in-frame clones only, with some absent. The sample carries about 130,000 clones, 70% to 90% recorded once. Sample: PBMCs, taken after 24 months of ibrutinib treatment. These receptors were taken from a human donor with chronic lymphocytic leukemia. Each CDR3 is given with its conserved first and last residue. A D gene is named only where the DNA matches it firmly. Clone size is stated in some rows and not others, as once, few, many or a class when expanded.

d_gene | j_gene | abundance | v_gene | CDR3nt | CDR3aa
. | TRBJ2-7 | . | TRBV11-2 | TGTGCCAGCAGCCCCATGCGCGGGTACTACGAGCAGTACTTC | CASSPMRGYYEQYF
. | TRBJ1-4 | . | TRBV21-1 | TGTGCCACCCTAAACCGGGACAGCACTCCAACTAATGAAAAACTGTTTTTT | CATLNRDSTPTNEKLFF
. | TRBJ2-2 | once | TRBV7-3 | TGTGCCAGCAGCTCCTACACCGGGGAGCTGTTTTTT | CASSSYTGELFF
. | TRBJ1-1 | . | TRBV4-1 | TGCGCCAGCAGCGAGCCATGGGCGCCCCGGAACACTGAAGCTTTCTTT | CASSEPWAPRNTEAFF
. | TRBJ1-2 | few | TRBV28 | TGTGCCAGCAGTTTATCGCGAAACTATGGCTACACCTTC | CASSLSRNYGYTF
. | TRBJ1-2 | . | TRBV7-9 | TGTGCCAGCAGCTCGGACGCTGGCTATGGCTACACCTTC | CASSSDAGYGYTF
TRBD1 | TRBJ2-7 | . | TRBV7-2 | TGTGCCAGCAGCCCATCCGGGACAGGCCTCTACGAGCAGTACTTC | CASSPSGTGLYEQYF
. | TRBJ1-5 | . | TRBV14 | TGTGCCAGCAGCCAAGTTAACCAGCCCCAGCATTTT | CASSQVNQPQHF
TRBD2 | TRBJ2-3 | . | TRBV7-6 | TGTGCCAGCAGCTCGCGCCGGTCTAGCGGGGTTCCGGATACGCAGTATTTT | CASSSRRSSGVPDTQYF
. | TRBJ2-1 | . | TRBV27 | TGTGCCAGCAGTTTGTATTCATCGAGCTCCTACAATGAGCAGTTCTTC | CASSLYSSSSYNEQFF
. | TRBJ1-4 | . | TRBV28 | TGTGCCATCCAGGGGACGAGAAATGAAAAACTGTTTTTT | CAIQGTRNEKLFF
. | TRBJ2-3 | once | TRBV6-1 | TGTGCCAGCAGCTTCGTCCCAGATACGCAGTATTTT | CASSFVPDTQYF
. | TRBJ1-2 | . | TRBV6-5 | TGTGCCAGCCTCTTCCGTCCAGGGGCCAGCGGCTACACCTTC | CASLFRPGASGYTF
TRBD1 | TRBJ1-5 | . | TRBV7-2 | TGTGCCAGCAGCCCCGGGACAGGAAGTAATCAGCCCCAGCATTTT | CASSPGTGSNQPQHF
. | TRBJ2-7 | . | TRBV28 | TGTGCCAGCAGTTTACGGCTAAACTTCTACGAGCAGTACTTC | CASSLRLNFYEQYF
TRBD2 | TRBJ2-3 | . | TRBV7-2 | TGTGCCAGCAGCTTCTCTGGCGGGGGAATTTCTAGCACAGATACGCAGTATTTT | CASSFSGGGISSTDTQYF
. | TRBJ2-3 | . | TRBV7-2 | TGTGCCAGCAGCTTAGGGGGGTGGAGTGGGGCAGATACGCAGTATTTT | CASSLGGWSGADTQYF
. | TRBJ2-2 | once | TRBV4-2 | TGTGCCAGCAGCCAGACCTTCTCCGGCGGGGAGCTGTTTTTT | CASSQTFSGGELFF
. | TRBJ1-5 | . | TRBV6-1 | TGTGCCAGCAGAGACAGTTATAGCAATCAGCCCCAGCATTTT | CASRDSYSNQPQHF
. | TRBJ1-5 | . | TRBV29-1 | TGCAGCGTTGCCACGGACGGCAATCAGCCCCAGCATTTT | CSVATDGNQPQHF
TRBD1 | TRBJ2-3 | . | TRBV7-3 | TGTGCCAGCAGCCCAGGACAGGGTCCGGATACGCAGTATTTT | CASSPGQGPDTQYF
TRBD1 | TRBJ2-3 | . | TRBV5-1 | TGCGCCAGCAGCGGACAGGGAAGGAGCACAGATACGCAGTATTTT | CASSGQGRSTDTQYF
. | TRBJ1-1 | . | TRBV7-6 | TGTGCCAGCAGCTTATCACAGGGGAACACTGAAGCTTTCTTT | CASSLSQGNTEAFF
. | TRBJ1-5 | . | TRBV10-3 | TGTGCCATCAGTGAGGCCAGGGACAATCAGCCCCAGCATTTT | CAISEARDNQPQHF
TRBD1 | TRBJ1-5 | . | TRBV28 | TGTGCCAGCAGTTTCGGTGTACGTTCCAGGGGGGGGTATCAGCCCCAGCATTTT | CASSFGVRSRGGYQPQHF
. | TRBJ1-3 | . | TRBV9 | TGTGCCAGCAGCGTAGGCGGGATCTCTGGAAACACCATATATTTT | CASSVGGISGNTIYF
TRBD2 | TRBJ2-1 | . | TRBV28 | TGTGCCAGCAGTATTAGCGGGAAGCCCAATGAGCAGTTCTTC | CASSISGKPNEQFF
TRBD1 | TRBJ1-1 | . | TRBV27 | TGTGCCAGCAGTCATTACCAAAGGGGGGTCGGCACAGGGGGGAGAAACACTGAAGCTTTCTTT | CASSHYQRGVGTGGRNTEAFF
TRBD2 | TRBJ2-3 | . | TRBV9 | TGTGCCAGCAGCGTAGGGCTAGCGGGAGTGGCAGATACGCAGTATTTT | CASSVGLAGVADTQYF
TRBD1 | TRBJ2-5 | . | TRBV5-6 | TGTGCCAGCAGCGGAATGGACAGGGGGGGAGAGACCCAGTACTTC | CASSGMDRGGETQYF
TRBD2 | TRBJ2-1 | . | TRBV4-3 | TGCGCCAGCAGCCTAGCGGGAGGGAACTACAATGAGCAGTTCTTC | CASSLAGGNYNEQFF
. | TRBJ1-4 | . | TRBV6-1 | TGTGCCAGCAGTGAATTGGCAGGACTCAATGAAAAACTGTTTTTT | CASSELAGLNEKLFF
. | TRBJ1-6 | . | TRBV7-9 | TGTGCCAGCAGCTCTGAGGGGAATTCACCCCTCCACTTT | CASSSEGNSPLHF
. | TRBJ2-3 | . | TRBV19 | TGTGCCAGTAGTATTTCGGGGGCCCGCACAGATACGCAGTATTTT | CASSISGARTDTQYF
TRBD2 | TRBJ2-1 | . | TRBV6-1 | TGTGCCAGCAGTGAAGCCGGTCTAGCGGTCGTCGATGAGCAGTTCTTC | CASSEAGLAVVDEQFF
. | TRBJ1-1 | . | TRBV10-3 | TGTGCCATCAGTGATCCTTACGACAGTGAAGCTTTCTTT | CAISDPYDSEAFF
TRBD1 | TRBJ1-1 | . | TRBV10-3 | TGTGCCATCAGTGCGGAGTCAGGGGGCGGGAACACTGAAGCTTTCTTT | CAISAESGGGNTEAFF
. | TRBJ1-4 | . | TRBV28 | TGTGCCAGCAGTTTTAGACTGTCTAATGAAAAACTGTTTTTT | CASSFRLSNEKLFF
TRBD1 | TRBJ2-1 | . | TRBV5-8 | TGTGCCAGCAGCGGGACAGGGGGTTATGAGCAGTTCTTC | CASSGTGGYEQFF
TRBD1 | TRBJ2-3 | . | TRBV28 | TGTGCCAGCAAGGCAGGGGGCAACACAGATACGCAGTATTTT | CASKAGGNTDTQYF
. | TRBJ2-7 | . | TRBV7-2 | TGTGCCAGCAGGAGGAGCTCCTACGAGCAGTACTTC | CASRRSSYEQYF
TRBD1 | TRBJ2-7 | . | TRBV7-2 | TGTGCCAGCAGCTTAGGACAGGGGGCTTACGAGCAGTACTTC | CASSLGQGAYEQYF
TRBD1 | TRBJ1-1 | . | TRBV5-1 | TGCGCCAGCAGTTTGACAGGGATGAACACTGAAGCTTTCTTT | CASSLTGMNTEAFF
. | TRBJ2-7 | . | TRBV15 | TGTGCCACCAGCGCTGGACGGGACTCCTACGAGCAGTACTTC | CATSAGRDSYEQYF
. | TRBJ1-1 | few | TRBV28 | TGTGCCAGCAGTTTACATTTGAACACTGAAGCTTTCTTT | CASSLHLNTEAFF
. | TRBJ1-2 | once | TRBV18 | TGTGCCAGCTCACCACCATTCGTCAGGCTGTATGAAGCTAACTATGGCTACACCTTC | CASSPPFVRLYEANYGYTF
. | TRBJ1-3 | . | TRBV10-3 | TGTGCCATCAGTGACGCTGGAAACACCATATATTTT | CAISDAGNTIYF
. | TRBJ1-5 | few | TRBV18 | TGTGCCAGCTCACCCGCCCCCGATCAGCCCCAGCATTTT | CASSPAPDQPQHF
. | TRBJ2-7 | few | TRBV27 | TGTGCCAGCAGTTTGGGGCAGTCCTACGAGCAGTACTTC | CASSLGQSYEQYF
TRBD2 | TRBJ2-1 | . | TRBV7-3 | TGTGCCAGCAGCTCGGGACTAGCGGGGGTCTCGTCCTACAATGAGCAGTTCTTC | CASSSGLAGVSSYNEQFF
TRBD2 | TRBJ2-2 | . | TRBV7-3 | TGTGCCAGCAGCTTACCCGGACTAGCTGGCACCGGGGAGCTGTTTTTT | CASSLPGLAGTGELFF
. | TRBJ2-7 | . | TRBV28 | TGTGCCAGCAGTACCGGACAGACTTGGCAGTACTTC | CASSTGQTWQYF
. | TRBJ2-1 | . | TRBV7-2 | TGTGCCAGCAGCTTGGACGCCCAACGGAATGAGCAGTTCTTC | CASSLDAQRNEQFF
. | TRBJ2-4 | . | TRBV28 | TGTGCCAGCAGTTCAGATACGATAGCCAAAAACATTCAGTACTTC | CASSSDTIAKNIQYF
. | TRBJ1-1 | . | TRBV28 | TGTGCCAGCACCCCGAACATGAACACTGAAGCTTTCTTT | CASTPNMNTEAFF
. | TRBJ2-5 | . | TRBV7-2 | TGTGCCAGCAGCCCAATGAGGCCACCGAAAGGGACCCAGTACTTC | CASSPMRPPKGTQYF
. | TRBJ2-1 | . | TRBV25-1 | TGTGCCAGCAGTGAATGGTCCGTCAATGAGCAGTTCTTC | CASSEWSVNEQFF
. | TRBJ1-6 | . | TRBV4-3 | TGCGCCAGCAGCCAGACCCCGGGGGGACCCCTCCACTTT | CASSQTPGGPLHF
TRBD1 | TRBJ2-7 | . | TRBV5-1 | TGCGCCAGCAGCTTGCTGGGACAGGGGGCGGGGTACGAGCAGTACTTC | CASSLLGQGAGYEQYF
. | TRBJ2-2 | . | TRBV7-8 | TGTGCCAGCAGCCGCCGCGAAATCCCTAGGGGCGGCACCGGGGAGCTGTTTTTT | CASSRREIPRGGTGELFF